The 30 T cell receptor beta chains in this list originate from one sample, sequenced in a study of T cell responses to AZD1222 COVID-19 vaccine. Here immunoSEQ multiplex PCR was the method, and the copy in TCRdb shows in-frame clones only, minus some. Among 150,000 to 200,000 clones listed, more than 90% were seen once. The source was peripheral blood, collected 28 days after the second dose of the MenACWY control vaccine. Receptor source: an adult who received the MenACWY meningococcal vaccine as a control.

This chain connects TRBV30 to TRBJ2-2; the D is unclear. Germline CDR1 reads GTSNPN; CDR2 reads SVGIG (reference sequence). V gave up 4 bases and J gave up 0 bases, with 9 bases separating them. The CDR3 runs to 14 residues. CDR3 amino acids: CAWKGGPNTGELFF. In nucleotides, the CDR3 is TGTGCCTGGAAGGGCGGTCCGAACACCGGGGAGCTGTTTTTT.

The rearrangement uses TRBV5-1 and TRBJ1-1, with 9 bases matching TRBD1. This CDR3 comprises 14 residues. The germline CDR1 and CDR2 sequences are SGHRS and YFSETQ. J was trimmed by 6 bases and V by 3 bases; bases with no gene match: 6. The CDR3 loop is CASSSDRGGAEAFF. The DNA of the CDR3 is TGCGCCAGCAGCTCGGACAGGGGTGGAGCTGAAGCTTTCTTT.

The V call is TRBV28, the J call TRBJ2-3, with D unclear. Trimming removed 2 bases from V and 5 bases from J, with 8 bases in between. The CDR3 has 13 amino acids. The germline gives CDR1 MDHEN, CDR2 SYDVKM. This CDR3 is CASSLPPIDTQYF. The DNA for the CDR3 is TGTGCCAGCAGTTTACCCCCCATAGATACGCAGTATTTT.

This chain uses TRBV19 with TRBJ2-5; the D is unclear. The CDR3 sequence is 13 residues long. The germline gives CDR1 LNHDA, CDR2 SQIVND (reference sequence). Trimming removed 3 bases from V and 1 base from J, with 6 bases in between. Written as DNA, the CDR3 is TGTGCCAGTAGTATTCTAATCCAAGAGACCCAGTACTTC. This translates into CASSILIQETQYF.

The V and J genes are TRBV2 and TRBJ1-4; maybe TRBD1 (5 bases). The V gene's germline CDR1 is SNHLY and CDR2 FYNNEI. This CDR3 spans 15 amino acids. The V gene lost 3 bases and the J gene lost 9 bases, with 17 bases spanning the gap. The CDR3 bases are TGTGCCAGCAGTGAGCGGGGCGGGTTTCCCCAAAAACTGTTTTTT. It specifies CASSERGGFPQKLFF.

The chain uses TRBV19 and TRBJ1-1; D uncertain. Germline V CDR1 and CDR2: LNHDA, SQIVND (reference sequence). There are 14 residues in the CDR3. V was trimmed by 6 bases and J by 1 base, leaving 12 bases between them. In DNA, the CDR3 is TGTGCCAGTAGCTTCGGACCCCAGAACACTGAAGCTTTCTTT. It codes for CASSFGPQNTEAFF.

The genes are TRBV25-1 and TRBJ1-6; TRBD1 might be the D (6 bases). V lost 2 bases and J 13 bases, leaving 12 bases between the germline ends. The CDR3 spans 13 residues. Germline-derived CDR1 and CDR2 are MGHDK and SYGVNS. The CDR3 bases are TGTGCCAGCAGTGAAGTGGGGAGGGGGCCCCTCCACTTT. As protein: CASSEVGRGPLHF.

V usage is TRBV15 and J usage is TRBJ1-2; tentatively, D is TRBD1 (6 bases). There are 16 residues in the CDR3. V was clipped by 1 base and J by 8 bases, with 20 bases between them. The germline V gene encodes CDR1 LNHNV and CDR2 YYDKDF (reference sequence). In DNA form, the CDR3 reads TGTGCCACCAGCAGAGCCCCCAGGGGACTCAAGGGAGGCTACACCTTC. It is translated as CATSRAPRGLKGGYTF.

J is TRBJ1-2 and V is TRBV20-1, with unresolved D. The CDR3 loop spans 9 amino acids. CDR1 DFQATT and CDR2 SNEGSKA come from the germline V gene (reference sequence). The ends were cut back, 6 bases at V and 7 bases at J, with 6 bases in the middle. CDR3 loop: CSANGGYTF. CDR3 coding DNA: TGCAGTGCGAACGGTGGCTACACCTTC.

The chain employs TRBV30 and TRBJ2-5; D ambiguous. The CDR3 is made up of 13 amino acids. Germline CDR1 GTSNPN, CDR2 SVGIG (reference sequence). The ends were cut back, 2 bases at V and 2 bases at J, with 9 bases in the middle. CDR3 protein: CAWSRGLQETQYF. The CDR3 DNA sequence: TGTGCCTGGAGTAGAGGTCTACAAGAGACCCAGTACTTC.

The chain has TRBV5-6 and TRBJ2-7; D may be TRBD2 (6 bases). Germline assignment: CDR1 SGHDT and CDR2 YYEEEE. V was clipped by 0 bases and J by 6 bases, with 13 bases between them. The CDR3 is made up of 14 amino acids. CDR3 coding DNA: TGTGCCAGCAGCTTGGCCTCGGGGGTGGGCGAGCAGTACTTC. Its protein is CASSLASGVGEQYF.

The CDR3 region has the DNA TGTGCCAGCAGCGAACGTTTTACAGGGGACCCTGAAGCTTTCTTT. Residues: CASSERFTGDPEAFF. V and J are TRBV11-2 and TRBJ1-1, with TRBD1 matching 7 bases. CDR1 is SGHAT and CDR2 is FQNNGV in the germline V gene. V was clipped by 5 bases and J by 6 bases; unmatched bases: 12. The CDR3 sequence is 15 residues long.

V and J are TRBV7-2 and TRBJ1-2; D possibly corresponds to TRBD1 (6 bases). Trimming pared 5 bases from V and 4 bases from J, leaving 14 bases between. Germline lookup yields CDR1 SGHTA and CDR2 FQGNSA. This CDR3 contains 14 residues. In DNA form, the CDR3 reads TGTGCCAGCAGCCTTACCCAGGGGTCCTATGGCTACACCTTC. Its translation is CASSLTQGSYGYTF.

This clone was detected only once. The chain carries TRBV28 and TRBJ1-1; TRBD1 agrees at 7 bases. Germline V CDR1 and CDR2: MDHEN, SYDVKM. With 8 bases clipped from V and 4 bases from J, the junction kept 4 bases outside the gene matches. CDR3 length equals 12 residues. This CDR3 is CASRHRGTEAFF. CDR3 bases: TGTGCCAGCCGACACAGGGGCACTGAAGCTTTCTTT. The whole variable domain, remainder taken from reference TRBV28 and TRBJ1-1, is DVKVTQSSRYLVKRTGEKVFLECVQDMDHENMFWYRQDPGLGLRLIYFSYDVKMKEKGDIPEGYSVSREKKERFSLILESASTNQTSMYLCASRHRGTEAFFGQGTRLTVV.

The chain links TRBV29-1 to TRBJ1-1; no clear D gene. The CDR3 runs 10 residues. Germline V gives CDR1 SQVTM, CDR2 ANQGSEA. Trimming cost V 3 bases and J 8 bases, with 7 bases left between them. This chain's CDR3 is CSVDVLEAFF. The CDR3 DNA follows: TGCAGCGTTGACGTATTAGAAGCTTTCTTT.

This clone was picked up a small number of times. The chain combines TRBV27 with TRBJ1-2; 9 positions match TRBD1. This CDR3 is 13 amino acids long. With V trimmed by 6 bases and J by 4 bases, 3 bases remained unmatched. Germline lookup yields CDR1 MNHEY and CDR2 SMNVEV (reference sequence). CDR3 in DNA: TGTGCCAGCAGGGCACAGGGGGCCTATGGCTACACCTTC. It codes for CASRAQGAYGYTF.

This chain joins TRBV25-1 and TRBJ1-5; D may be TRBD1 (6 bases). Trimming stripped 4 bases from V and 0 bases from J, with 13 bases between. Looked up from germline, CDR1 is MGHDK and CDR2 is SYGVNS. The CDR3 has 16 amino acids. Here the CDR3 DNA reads TGTGCCAGCAGTGCCCCGGGGGCATTTAGCAATCAGCCCCAGCATTTT. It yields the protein CASSAPGAFSNQPQHF.

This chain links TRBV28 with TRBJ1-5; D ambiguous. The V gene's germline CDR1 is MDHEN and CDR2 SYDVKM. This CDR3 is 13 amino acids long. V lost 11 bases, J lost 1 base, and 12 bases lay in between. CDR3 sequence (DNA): TGTGCCGCCCGGGGTATGAGCAATCAGCCCCAGCATTTT. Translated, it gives CAARGMSNQPQHF. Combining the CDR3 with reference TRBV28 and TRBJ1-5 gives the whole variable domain DVKVTQSSRYLVKRTGEKVFLECVQDMDHENMFWYRQDPGLGLRLIYFSYDVKMKEKGDIPEGYSVSREKKERFSLILESASTNQTSMYLCAARGMSNQPQHFGDGTRLSIL.

CDR3 protein: CASSFFSYNEQFF. For the CDR3, the DNA is TGTGCCAGCAGTTTTTTCTCCTACAATGAGCAGTTCTTC. V and J are TRBV12-3 or TRBV12-4 and TRBJ2-1; D gene uncertain. This CDR3 is built from 13 residues. The ends were cut back, 3 bases at V and 0 bases at J, with 3 bases in the middle.

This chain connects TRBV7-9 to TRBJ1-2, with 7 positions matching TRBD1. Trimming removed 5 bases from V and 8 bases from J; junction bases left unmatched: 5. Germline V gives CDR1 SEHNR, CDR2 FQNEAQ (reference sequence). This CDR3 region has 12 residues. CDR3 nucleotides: TGTGCCAGCAGCGTCACAGGGGCCGGCTACACCTTC. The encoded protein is CASSVTGAGYTF.

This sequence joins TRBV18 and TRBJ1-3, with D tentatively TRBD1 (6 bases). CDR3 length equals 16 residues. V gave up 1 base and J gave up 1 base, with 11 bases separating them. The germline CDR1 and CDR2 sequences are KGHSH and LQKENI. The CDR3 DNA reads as TGTGCCAGCTCACCACTACAGGGTGCTTCTGGAAACACCATATATTTT. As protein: CASSPLQGASGNTIYF.

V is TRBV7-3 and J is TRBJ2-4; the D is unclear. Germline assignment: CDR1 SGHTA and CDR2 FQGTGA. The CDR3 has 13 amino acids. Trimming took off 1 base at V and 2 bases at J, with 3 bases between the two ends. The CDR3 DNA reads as TGTGCCAGCAGCTTAAGTCCCAAAAACATTCAGTACTTC. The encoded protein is CASSLSPKNIQYF.

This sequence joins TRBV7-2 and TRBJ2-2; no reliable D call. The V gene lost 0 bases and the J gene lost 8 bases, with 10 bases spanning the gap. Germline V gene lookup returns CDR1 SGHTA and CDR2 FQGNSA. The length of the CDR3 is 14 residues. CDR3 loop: CASSLAAAGGELFF. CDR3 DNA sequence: TGTGCCAGCAGCTTAGCGGCTGCCGGGGGGGAGCTGTTTTTT.

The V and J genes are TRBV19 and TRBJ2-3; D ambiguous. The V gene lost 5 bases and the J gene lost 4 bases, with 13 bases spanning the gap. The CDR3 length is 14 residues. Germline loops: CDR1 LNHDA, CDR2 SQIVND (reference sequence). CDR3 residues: CASSVGLSSDTQYF. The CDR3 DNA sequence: TGTGCCAGTAGTGTAGGGTTAAGTTCAGATACGCAGTATTTT.

The CDR3 DNA follows: TGTGCCAGCAGCGTAGGGGGTATGGGACAGAGCGGGGCCGGGGAGCTGTTTTTT. Amino acid sequence: CASSVGGMGQSGAGELFF. V is TRBV9 and J is TRBJ2-2; D assignment may be TRBD1 or TRBD2 (7 bases each). V dropped 0 bases and J dropped 6 bases, with 21 bases sitting between them. Germline V gene lookup returns CDR1 SGDLS and CDR2 YYNGEE. This CDR3 has 18 residues.

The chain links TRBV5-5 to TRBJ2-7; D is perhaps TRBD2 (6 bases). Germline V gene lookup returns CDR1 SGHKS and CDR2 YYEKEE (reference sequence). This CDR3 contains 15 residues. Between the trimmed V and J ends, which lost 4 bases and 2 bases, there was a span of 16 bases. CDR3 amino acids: CASSLEPGLAYEQYF. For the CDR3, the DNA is TGTGCCAGCAGCCTAGAACCGGGACTCGCCTACGAGCAGTACTTC.

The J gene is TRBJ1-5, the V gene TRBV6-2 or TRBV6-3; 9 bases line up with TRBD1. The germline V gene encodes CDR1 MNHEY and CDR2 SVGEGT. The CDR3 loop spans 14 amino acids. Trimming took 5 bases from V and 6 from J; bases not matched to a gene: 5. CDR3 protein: CASSKDRGSQPQHF. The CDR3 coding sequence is TGTGCCAGCAGTAAAGACAGGGGGAGTCAGCCCCAGCATTTT.

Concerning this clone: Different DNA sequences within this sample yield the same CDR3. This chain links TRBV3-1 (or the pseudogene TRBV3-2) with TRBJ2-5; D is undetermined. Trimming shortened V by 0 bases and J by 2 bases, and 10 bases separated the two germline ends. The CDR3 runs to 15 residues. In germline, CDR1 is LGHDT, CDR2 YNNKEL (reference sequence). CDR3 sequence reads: CASSQDWRGQETQYF. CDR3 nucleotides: TGTGCCAGCAGCCAAGACTGGCGCGGACAAGAGACCCAGTACTTC.

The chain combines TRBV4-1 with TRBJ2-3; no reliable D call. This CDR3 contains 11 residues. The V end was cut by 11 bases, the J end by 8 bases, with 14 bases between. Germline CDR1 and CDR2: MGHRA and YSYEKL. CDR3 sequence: CAPGRPPTQYF. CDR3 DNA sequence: TGCGCCCCCGGCCGGCCCCCTACGCAGTATTTT.

The CDR3 loop reads CASSTWGAGTVTDTQYF. The CDR3 DNA is TGTGCCAGTAGTACATGGGGGGCCGGGACAGTCACAGATACGCAGTATTTT. This sequence joins TRBV19 and TRBJ2-3, with a tentative D call TRBD1 (7 bases). Per germline, CDR1 LNHDA and CDR2 SQIVND (reference sequence). The CDR3 contains 17 residues. V was shortened by 4 bases and J by 2 bases, with 19 bases between the two germline ends.